This entry lists 30 T cell receptor beta chains sequenced from one sample in a study of blood T cell repertoires in COVID-19. Generated by immunoSEQ multiplex PCR, the TCRdb table keeps only in-frame clones and is missing some. This table holds under 60,000 clones, 78% found once. Material for sequencing was peripheral blood. The receptors here all came from a human donor in a cohort sampled during active COVID-19.

The CDR3 DNA reads TGCGCCAGCAGCCGATGGGGAGAGGAGACCCAGTACTTC. Translation: CASSRWGEETQYF. The gene calls are TRBV4-1 and TRBJ2-5; tentatively, D is TRBD2 (5 bases). Between the trimmed V and J ends, which lost 4 bases and 5 bases, there was a span of 11 bases. The V gene's germline CDR1 is MGHRA and CDR2 YSYEKL. This CDR3 has 13 residues.

J is TRBJ2-2 and V is TRBV2; the D is unclear. V lost 8 bases to trimming and J lost 4 bases, with 11 bases between them. The CDR3 spans 13 residues. Per germline, CDR1 SNHLY and CDR2 FYNNEI. CDR3 coding DNA: TGTGCCAGCCGAACACGGGTCACCGGGGAGCTGTTTTTT. Translating gives CASRTRVTGELFF.

This clone appeared a few times. The CDR3 sequence: CASSLGRSVSYNEQFF. Written as DNA, the CDR3 is TGTGCCAGCAGCTTAGGCCGTAGCGTTTCCTACAATGAGCAGTTCTTC. The gene calls are TRBV7-8 and TRBJ2-1, with a possible D match to TRBD2 (5 bases). V was shortened by 1 base and J by 1 base, with 11 bases between the two germline ends. The CDR3 consists of 16 residues. CDR1 is SGHVS, CDR2 FQNEAQ, per germline.

The chain carries TRBV11-2 and TRBJ2-7; weak D call: TRBD1 (5 bases). Germline CDR1 SGHAT, CDR2 FQNNGV. V was trimmed by 2 bases and J by 3 bases, leaving 8 bases between them. The CDR3 has 13 amino acids. The CDR3 DNA reads TGTGCCAGCAGCTTAATGCAGGGCTACGAGCAGTACTTC. Residues: CASSLMQGYEQYF.

This clone has only a few counts. The V gene is TRBV2, the J gene TRBJ1-5, with D perhaps matching TRBD1 (5 bases). This CDR3 is built from 13 residues. V was clipped by 4 bases and J by 5 bases, with 9 bases between them. Germline V gene data show CDR1 as SNHLY and CDR2 as FYNNEI. In DNA form, the CDR3 reads TGTGCCAGCAGTGTCCAGGGCTATCAGCCCCAGCATTTT. Amino acid sequence: CASSVQGYQPQHF. The full variable domain, completed using reference TRBV2 and TRBJ1-5, is EPEVTQTPSHQVTQMGQEVILRCVPISNHLYFYWYRQILGQKVEFLVSFYNNEISEKSEIFDDQFSVERPDGSNFTLKIRSTKLEDSAMYFCASSVQGYQPQHFGDGTRLSIL.

The genes are TRBV2 and TRBJ2-3, with TRBD2 matching over 11 bases. The germline V gene encodes CDR1 SNHLY and CDR2 FYNNEI. The CDR3 length is 15 residues. J gave up 6 bases and V 5 bases, and 7 bases lay outside the gene matches. In nucleotides, the CDR3 is TGTGCCAGCAGTCCGACTAGCGGGGCTCGGGATACGCAGTATTTT. Its protein product is CASSPTSGARDTQYF.

This chain joins TRBV4-1 and TRBJ2-1; 10 bases match TRBD2. Unmatched junction bases numbered 5, after V lost 2 bases and J lost 4 bases. The CDR3 spans 16 residues. Germline lookup yields CDR1 MGHRA and CDR2 YSYEKL. CDR3 region: CASSQQAGGHYNEQFF. CDR3 sequence (DNA): TGCGCCAGCAGCCAACAAGCGGGGGGGCATTACAATGAGCAGTTCTTC.

The chain recombines TRBV29-1 with TRBJ2-1, with 12 bases lining up with TRBD1. Per germline, CDR1 SQVTM and CDR2 ANQGSEA. CDR3 length: 14 residues. Unmatched junction bases numbered 3, after V lost 2 bases and J lost 7 bases. The CDR3 DNA reads TGCAGCGTTGAAAAGGGACAGGGGGCGAATGAGCAGTTCTTC. Amino acids: CSVEKGQGANEQFF.

The chain has TRBV4-3 and TRBJ1-1; 8 positions match TRBD1. The CDR3 contains 15 residues. V was pared by 1 base and J by 5 bases, with 6 bases of the junction left unmatched. The germline CDR1 and CDR2 sequences are LGHNA and YSLEER. The DNA for the CDR3 is TGCGCCAGCAGCCAAGGTTGGACAGGGAAAACTGAAGCTTTCTTT. This codes for CASSQGWTGKTEAFF.

The CDR3 region is CASSVGTSGYLYEQYF. Here the CDR3 DNA reads TGCGCCAGCAGCGTAGGGACTAGCGGCTACCTCTACGAGCAGTACTTC. V is TRBV5-1 and J is TRBJ2-7, with 11 positions matching TRBD2. From germline, CDR1 is SGHRS and CDR2 YFSETQ. CDR3 length equals 16 residues. With V trimmed by 4 bases and J by 3 bases, 9 bases remained unmatched.

This chain connects TRBV5-4 to TRBJ1-2; D not certain. Trimming shortened V by 0 bases and J by 5 bases, and 5 bases separated the two germline ends. Germline assignment: CDR1 SGHNT and CDR2 YYREEE (reference sequence). This CDR3 contains 12 residues. The CDR3 loop reads CASSLDRYGYTF. The CDR3 nucleotides read TGTGCCAGCAGCTTGGACAGATATGGCTACACCTTC.

This chain links TRBV6-5 with TRBJ1-5, with 7 bases aligning to TRBD1. Germline CDR1 is MNHEY and CDR2 is SVGAGI. The CDR3 is 12 residues long. The V gene end was trimmed by 5 bases and the J gene end by 6 bases; junction bases not matched to a gene: 1. CDR3 coding DNA: TGTGCCAGCAGTACAGGGGTTCAGCCCCAGCATTTT. Amino acid sequence: CASSTGVQPQHF.

This sequence joins TRBV10-1 and TRBJ2-1; 13 positions match TRBD2. The CDR3 has 14 amino acids. The J segment lost 9 bases and the V segment lost 5 bases, leaving 4 bases of the junction unmatched. Germline CDR1 is WNHNN and CDR2 is SYGVQD (reference sequence). The CDR3 protein is CASSTSGRASEQFF. Written as DNA, the CDR3 is TGCGCCAGCAGTACTAGCGGGAGGGCCAGTGAGCAGTTCTTC.

The sample holds a few counts of this clone. The rearrangement joins TRBV5-6 to TRBJ1-4, with D possibly being TRBD1 (6 bases). Trimming stripped 0 bases from V and 2 bases from J, with 11 bases between. CDR3 length: 16 amino acids. The V gene's germline CDR1 is SGHDT and CDR2 YYEEEE. CDR3 nucleotides: TGTGCCAGCAGCTTGGGGGCAGGGGCGACTAATGAAAAACTGTTTTTT. This translates into CASSLGAGATNEKLFF.

The chain couples TRBV6-2 or TRBV6-3 to TRBJ1-2; possibly TRBD1 for D (5 bases). Germline lookup yields CDR1 MNHEY and CDR2 SVGEGT. Trimming pared 6 bases from V and 7 bases from J, leaving 21 bases between. The CDR3 has 15 amino acids. This chain's CDR3 is CASSLPGAARRGYTF. CDR3 DNA sequence: TGTGCCAGCAGCCTCCCTGGGGCCGCCCGCCGTGGCTACACCTTC.

The chain is built from TRBV7-2 and TRBJ1-3; 10 nucleotides align to TRBD1. The CDR3 length is 15 residues. J lost 14 bases, V lost 0 bases, and 10 bases had no gene match. CDR1 and CDR2 from the germline V gene are SGHTA and FQGNSA. CDR3 nucleotide sequence: TGTGCCAGCAGCTTAGCGATGGGGACAGGGGCACAGTTATATTTT. Translated: CASSLAMGTGAQLYF.

This clone was seen only a few times. CDR3 sequence (DNA): TGCGCCAGCAGCATCTCCGGGACTAGCACAGATACGCAGTATTTT. Translation: CASSISGTSTDTQYF. The rearrangement uses TRBV5-1 and TRBJ2-3; TRBD2 might be the D (6 bases). Trimming removed 4 bases at V and 0 bases at J, with 12 bases between. This CDR3 contains 15 residues. Germline-derived CDR1 and CDR2 are SGHRS and YFSETQ.

In its sample, this clone was seen a few times. The genes are TRBV30 and TRBJ2-3, with TRBD2 matching over 9 bases. The germline gives CDR1 GTSNPN, CDR2 SVGIG (reference sequence). V gave up 3 bases and J gave up 3 bases; unmatched junction bases: 1. The CDR3 is made up of 13 amino acids. The CDR3 bases are TGTGCCTGGAGGCTAGCGGGAACAGATACGCAGTATTTT. Amino acid sequence: CAWRLAGTDTQYF.

This chain links TRBV10-3 with TRBJ1-2, with D unresolved. Germline V gives CDR1 ENHRY, CDR2 SYGVKD. This CDR3 region has 10 residues. Trimming took off 10 bases at V and 8 bases at J, with 11 bases between the two ends. In DNA form, the CDR3 reads TGTGCCAGCGGGCGCGGGGGCTACACCTTC. It encodes CASGRGGYTF.

The genes are TRBV7-2 and TRBJ2-7; perhaps TRBD1 as D (6 bases). CDR1 is SGHTA, CDR2 FQGNSA, per germline. The V gene lost 3 bases and the J gene lost 3 bases, with 9 bases spanning the gap. The CDR3 runs 13 residues. The CDR3 DNA reads TGTGCCAGCAGCTTTTACAGGGTCTACGAGCAGTACTTC. Its translation: CASSFYRVYEQYF.

The J gene is TRBJ2-2, the V gene TRBV7-8; TRBD2 is a possible D gene (6 bases). CDR3 length equals 17 residues. Trimming cost V 4 bases and J 3 bases, with 18 bases left between them. Germline-derived CDR1 and CDR2 are SGHVS and FQNEAQ. The CDR3 loop is CASSSLTGAPDTGELFF. The CDR3 bases are TGTGCCAGCAGCTCCCTAACGGGAGCCCCGGACACCGGGGAGCTGTTTTTT.

This clone was picked up a small number of times. The CDR3 DNA follows: TGTGCCAGCAGTGCCCCGGGACAGGGAATGGGTTCACCCCTCCACTTT. Amino acid sequence: CASSAPGQGMGSPLHF. The chain combines TRBV28 with TRBJ1-6; 9 bases agree with TRBD1. The CDR3 is 16 residues long. The V and J ends lost 5 bases and 9 bases, in that order; junction bases with no gene match: 11. CDR1 MDHEN and CDR2 SYDVKM come from the germline V gene. The variable domain in full, completed from reference TRBV28 and TRBJ1-6, reads DVKVTQSSRYLVKRTGEKVFLECVQDMDHENMFWYRQDPGLGLRLIYFSYDVKMKEKGDIPEGYSVSREKKERFSLILESASTNQTSMYLCASSAPGQGMGSPLHFGNGTRLTVT.

The CDR3 nucleotides are TGTGCCAGCACCAACATCTCCTACGAGCAGTACTTC. It yields the protein CASTNISYEQYF. The rearrangement links TRBV28 to TRBJ2-7; D gene ambiguous. The CDR3 covers 12 residues. CDR1 and CDR2 (germline): MDHEN, SYDVKM. V gave up 7 bases and J gave up 0 bases, with 7 bases separating them.

J is TRBJ2-7 and V is TRBV12-3 or TRBV12-4; D not resolved. V dropped 6 bases and J dropped 2 bases, with 5 bases sitting between them. There are 11 residues in the CDR3. DNA of the CDR3: TGTGCCAGCAGCGAGGCCTACGAGCAGTACTTC. As protein: CASSEAYEQYF.

The chain links TRBV25-1 to TRBJ1-4; D remains unclear. CDR3 length: 14 amino acids. The V end lost 2 bases, the J end lost 7 bases, and 11 bases lay between the germline ends. CDR1 and CDR2 from the germline V gene are MGHDK and SYGVNS. DNA for the CDR3: TGTGCCAGCAGTGAAGGGAGGTTAAGTGAAAAACTGTTTTTT. It codes for CASSEGRLSEKLFF.

In its sample, this clone was seen once. The chain uses TRBV28 and TRBJ2-5, with 8 bases lining up with TRBD1. This CDR3 is 15 amino acids long. The V and J ends lost 6 bases and 5 bases, in that order; junction bases with no gene match: 11. CDR1 and CDR2 (germline): MDHEN, SYDVKM. CDR3 in amino acids: CASSGAGGHRETQYF. For the CDR3, the DNA is TGTGCCAGCAGCGGAGCAGGGGGCCACCGGGAGACCCAGTACTTC.

This clone is a singleton in its sample. This chain joins TRBV18 and TRBJ2-7; TRBD2 aligns across 9 bases. The CDR3 runs to 16 residues. The J segment lost 2 bases and the V segment lost 2 bases, leaving 7 bases of the junction unmatched. The V gene's germline CDR1 is KGHSH and CDR2 LQKENI. CDR3 loop: CASSPRGAGGTYEQYF. The CDR3 DNA reads TGTGCCAGCTCACCAAGAGGAGCGGGGGGCACCTACGAGCAGTACTTC. Looking up the rest from reference TRBV18 and TRBJ2-7 gives the full variable domain: NAGVMQNPRHLVRRRGQEARLRCSPMKGHSHVYWYRQLPEEGLKFMVYLQKENIIDESGMPKERFSAEFPKEGPSILRIQQVVRGDSAAYFCASSPRGAGGTYEQYFGPGTRLTVT.

The chain combines TRBV5-4 with TRBJ1-1; 9 nucleotides line up with TRBD1. With 3 bases clipped from V and 3 bases from J, the junction kept 9 bases outside the gene matches. CDR3 size: 16 residues. Germline V lookup: CDR1 SGHNT, CDR2 YYREEE (reference sequence). The CDR3, as DNA: TGTGCCAGCAGCTCTGGACAGGGGAGGGTCGACACTGAAGCTTTCTTT. Protein product: CASSSGQGRVDTEAFF. Drawing the rest from reference TRBV5-4 and TRBJ1-1, the complete variable domain is ETGVTQSPTHLIKTRGQQVTLRCSSQSGHNTVSWYQQALGQGPQFIFQYYREEENGRGNFPPRFSGLQFPNYSSELNVNALELDDSALYLCASSSGQGRVDTEAFFGQGTRLTVV.

The V call is TRBV6-2 or TRBV6-3, the J call TRBJ2-7; 10 bases line up with TRBD2. Germline-derived CDR1 and CDR2 are MNHEY and SVGEGT. This CDR3 is built from 15 residues. V dropped 6 bases and J dropped 3; count of bases not matched to a gene: 8. CDR3 loop: CASSGGTSAFYEQYF. CDR3 nucleotide sequence: TGTGCCAGCAGCGGCGGGACTAGCGCCTTCTACGAGCAGTACTTC.

This chain links TRBV4-1 with TRBJ2-7; 11 positions match TRBD2. With V trimmed by 0 bases and J by 3 bases, 4 bases remained unmatched. CDR3 length: 16 amino acids. Germline V CDR1 and CDR2: MGHRA, YSYEKL. In DNA form, the CDR3 reads TGCGCCAGCAGCCAAGATATAACTAGCGGGGGCTACGAGCAGTACTTC. The encoded protein is CASSQDITSGGYEQYF.